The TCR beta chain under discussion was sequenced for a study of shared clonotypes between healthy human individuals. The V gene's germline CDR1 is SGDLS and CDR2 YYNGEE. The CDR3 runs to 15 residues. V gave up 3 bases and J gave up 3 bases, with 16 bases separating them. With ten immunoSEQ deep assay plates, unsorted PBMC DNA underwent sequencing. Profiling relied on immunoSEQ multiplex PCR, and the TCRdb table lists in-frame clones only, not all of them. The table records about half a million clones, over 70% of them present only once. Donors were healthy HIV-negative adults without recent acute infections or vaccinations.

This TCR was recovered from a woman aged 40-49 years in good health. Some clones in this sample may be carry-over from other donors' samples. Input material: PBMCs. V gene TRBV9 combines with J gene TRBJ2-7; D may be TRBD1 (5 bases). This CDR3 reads CASSGVGSGNYEQYF. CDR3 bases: TGTGCCAGCAGCGGGGTGGGGTCAGGGAACTACGAGCAGTACTTC.